This is a list of T cell receptor beta chains from one sample in a study of CD8 T cells in Susac syndrome. TCRdb analysed the immunoSEQ multiplex PCR reads with MiXCR anew, one entry per CDR3 protein. The table has some 130,000 distinct CDR3 sequences, 65% to 90% seen once. The sample was CD8+ T cells from PBMCs. Receptors originate from a human donor with multiple sclerosis. Each CDR3 is given with its conserved first and last residue. The order of the fields is D gene, V gene, J gene, CDR3 protein. A D gene is named only where the DNA matches it firmly.

D gene: .; V gene: TRBV5-1; J gene: TRBJ2-3; CDR3 protein: CASSAWDWLTDTQYF
D gene: TRBD2; V gene: TRBV27; J gene: TRBJ2-1; CDR3 protein: CASSFSGEYNEQFF
D gene: .; V gene: TRBV6-1; J gene: TRBJ2-3; CDR3 protein: CASSEGSPFTDTQYF
D gene: .; V gene: TRBV6-1; J gene: TRBJ2-1; CDR3 protein: CASTSKLADISYNEQFF
D gene: .; V gene: TRBV6-6; J gene: TRBJ1-6; CDR3 protein: CASSYGGPNSPLHF
D gene: .; V gene: TRBV7-6; J gene: TRBJ2-1; CDR3 protein: CASSLGELVSEQFF
D gene: .; V gene: TRBV30; J gene: TRBJ1-1; CDR3 protein: CAWSPLGPEAFF
D gene: TRBD2; V gene: TRBV2; J gene: TRBJ2-1; CDR3 protein: CASSGLAYNEQFF
D gene: TRBD1; V gene: TRBV27; J gene: TRBJ2-1; CDR3 protein: CASSLTGTGYNEQFF
D gene: .; V gene: TRBV19; J gene: TRBJ1-1; CDR3 protein: CASSIVGGGEAFF
D gene: .; V gene: TRBV13; J gene: TRBJ1-1; CDR3 protein: CASSSSVGNTEAFF
D gene: .; V gene: TRBV3-1; J gene: TRBJ2-1; CDR3 protein: CASSQDPFSENPNEQFF
D gene: .; V gene: TRBV5-1; J gene: TRBJ2-7; CDR3 protein: CASSGDGPYEQYF
D gene: TRBD2; V gene: TRBV19; J gene: TRBJ2-5; CDR3 protein: CASSWAGRDQETQYF
D gene: .; V gene: TRBV7-9; J gene: TRBJ2-1; CDR3 protein: CASSVDVEQFF
D gene: .; V gene: TRBV4-3; J gene: TRBJ2-4; CDR3 protein: CASSQEASGNLENIQYF
D gene: TRBD2; V gene: TRBV19; J gene: TRBJ2-1; CDR3 protein: CASRAGVRTSYNEQFF
D gene: .; V gene: TRBV21-1; J gene: TRBJ1-2; CDR3 protein: CASAGRYGYTF
D gene: TRBD1; V gene: TRBV19; J gene: TRBJ1-1; CDR3 protein: CASSMGTGGVTEAFF
D gene: .; V gene: TRBV12-3/TRBV12-4; J gene: TRBJ2-1; CDR3 protein: CASNHPLAYNEQFF
D gene: .; V gene: TRBV12-3/TRBV12-4; J gene: TRBJ2-1; CDR3 protein: CASSLAPGTNEQFF
D gene: .; V gene: TRBV7-8; J gene: TRBJ2-5; CDR3 protein: CASTHFAGPDLQETQYF
D gene: TRBD2; V gene: TRBV19; J gene: TRBJ2-1; CDR3 protein: CASSITGEGEQFF
D gene: TRBD1; V gene: TRBV7-6; J gene: TRBJ1-1; CDR3 protein: CASSHGTGGTEAFF
D gene: TRBD2; V gene: TRBV5-4; J gene: TRBJ2-3; CDR3 protein: CASSWGLAEVDTQYF
D gene: .; V gene: TRBV24-1; J gene: TRBJ1-1; CDR3 protein: CATSEGGTEAFF
D gene: .; V gene: TRBV20-1; J gene: TRBJ2-1; CDR3 protein: CSAPGDLTYYNEQFF
D gene: .; V gene: TRBV7-9; J gene: TRBJ1-2; CDR3 protein: CASSGQQVVYYGYTF
D gene: .; V gene: TRBV10-3; J gene: TRBJ1-1; CDR3 protein: CAVTPHSNTEAFF
D gene: .; V gene: TRBV7-6; J gene: TRBJ2-7; CDR3 protein: CASSSGLSYEQYF
D gene: .; V gene: TRBV11-2; J gene: TRBJ2-5; CDR3 protein: CASSLYDATQYF
D gene: .; V gene: TRBV5-6; J gene: TRBJ1-1; CDR3 protein: CASSFGTIEAFF
D gene: TRBD1; V gene: TRBV11-3; J gene: TRBJ2-3; CDR3 protein: CASSPRTGAIDTQYF
D gene: TRBD2; V gene: TRBV6-5; J gene: TRBJ2-2; CDR3 protein: CASYPSGRTGGELFF
D gene: .; V gene: TRBV5-1; J gene: TRBJ2-3; CDR3 protein: CASSFYGTTDTQYF
D gene: .; V gene: TRBV6-1; J gene: TRBJ2-3; CDR3 protein: CASSLSGDTQYF
D gene: .; V gene: TRBV12-3/TRBV12-4; J gene: TRBJ2-1; CDR3 protein: CASKRLNEQFF
D gene: .; V gene: TRBV2; J gene: TRBJ1-6; CDR3 protein: CASSVLDLQSESASPLHF
D gene: .; V gene: TRBV27; J gene: TRBJ2-3; CDR3 protein: CASSALGGAADTQYF
D gene: TRBD1; V gene: TRBV2; J gene: TRBJ2-7; CDR3 protein: CASLARDRGNEQYF
D gene: .; V gene: TRBV27; J gene: TRBJ1-2; CDR3 protein: CASSLQGYYGYTF
D gene: .; V gene: TRBV29-1; J gene: TRBJ1-1; CDR3 protein: CSVSRGGTEAFF
D gene: .; V gene: TRBV18; J gene: TRBJ2-5; CDR3 protein: CASSPEGGQETQYF
D gene: TRBD2; V gene: TRBV9; J gene: TRBJ2-7; CDR3 protein: CASSVGGDYYEQYF
D gene: .; V gene: TRBV19; J gene: TRBJ1-1; CDR3 protein: CASTGDSEAFF
D gene: .; V gene: TRBV29-1; J gene: TRBJ1-1; CDR3 protein: CGVGVNTEAFF
D gene: TRBD2; V gene: TRBV13; J gene: TRBJ2-1; CDR3 protein: CASSLAGREGFYNEQFF
D gene: .; V gene: TRBV12-3/TRBV12-4; J gene: TRBJ1-5; CDR3 protein: CASSVSQTYQPQHF
D gene: .; V gene: TRBV15; J gene: TRBJ1-2; CDR3 protein: CATSSWGSNYGYTF